A selection of T cell receptor beta chains follows, all from one sample in a study of T cell repertoires in cytomegalovirus infection. TCRdb independently ran MiXCR on the reads; one entry per CDR3 protein. The sample has around 180,000 distinct CDR3 sequences, roughly a fifth seen once. Material: PBMCs. These receptors all stem from a human donor in good health (CMV status not recorded). Some clones in this sample may be carry-over from other donors' samples. Each CDR3 is given with its conserved first and last residue. The order of the fields is J gene, clone size, V gene, D gene, CDR3 protein, CDR3 DNA. The D gene is left open where the match is weak. Where a row states a size, it is once, few, many or the class of an expanded clone; other rows omit it.

TRBJ2-5	many	TRBV7-6	-	CASSLDPLQETQYF	TGTGCCAGCAGCTTAGACCCGCTCCAAGAGACCCAGTACTTC
TRBJ1-5	many	TRBV6-9	-	CASSFISGAINQPQHF	TGTGCCAGCAGTTTTATTTCAGGGGCTATCAATCAGCCCCAGCATTTT
TRBJ1-3	few	TRBV29-1	-	CSVGRDSGNTIYF	TGCAGCGTTGGTAGGGACTCTGGAAACACCATATATTTT
TRBJ2-1	many	TRBV5-1	-	CASSFEALYNEQFF	TGCGCCAGCAGCTTCGAGGCCCTATACAATGAGCAGTTCTTC
TRBJ2-7	few	TRBV11-2	-	CASSLEGLTFSYEQYF	TGTGCCAGCAGCTTAGAGGGCCTTACTTTCTCCTACGAGCAGTACTTC
TRBJ2-2	few	TRBV6-6	-	CASSYPGGGSTGELFF	TGTGCCAGCAGTTACCCTGGGGGTGGCAGTACCGGGGAGCTGTTTTTT
TRBJ2-6	-	TRBV5-1	-	CASMAAGANVLTF	TGCGCCAGCATGGCGGCTGGGGCCAACGTCCTGACTTTC
TRBJ1-4	many	TRBV6-5	-	CASSSTGPGREKLFF	TGTGCCAGCAGCTCTACCGGGCCAGGGAGGGAAAAACTGTTTTTT
TRBJ2-5	few	TRBV7-9	-	CASSQTLRGSETQYF	TGTGCCAGCAGCCAAACCCTAAGGGGATCGGAGACCCAGTACTTC
TRBJ1-2	-	TRBV19	TRBD1	CASSETGQNYGYTF	TGTGCCAGTAGCGAAACGGGACAGAACTATGGCTACACCTTC
TRBJ2-5	-	TRBV7-2	-	CASSPDYLSAQYF	TGTGCCAGCAGCCCAGACTACTTATCGGCCCAGTACTTC
TRBJ2-2	-	TRBV19	TRBD1	CASSETGGFTGELFF	TGTGCCAGTAGTGAAACAGGGGGCTTCACCGGGGAGCTGTTTTTT
TRBJ1-5	many	TRBV19	TRBD1	CASRPDTGALNQPQHF	TGTGCCAGTAGACCTGATACAGGGGCCCTAAATCAGCCCCAGCATTTT
TRBJ1-2	few	TRBV2	-	CASSEARQGFYGYTF	TGTGCCAGCAGTGAAGCCCGCCAGGGTTTCTATGGCTACACCTTC
TRBJ1-1	many	TRBV7-9	TRBD1	CASSPGQGGTEAFF	TGTGCCAGCAGCCCGGGACAGGGGGGGACTGAAGCTTTCTTT
TRBJ1-5	few	TRBV4-1	-	CASSPYWDTNNQPQHF	TGCGCCAGCAGCCCCTATTGGGACACAAACAATCAGCCCCAGCATTTT
TRBJ2-2	-	TRBV25-1	-	CASSPTGSGELFF	TGTGCCAGCAGTCCTACAGGGTCCGGGGAGCTGTTTTTT
TRBJ2-2	few	TRBV5-1	-	CASRYTPGQELFF	TGCGCCAGCAGATACACCCCGGGACAGGAGCTGTTTTTT
TRBJ2-7	few	TRBV3-1	-	CASSQGYGNYEQYF	TGTGCCAGCAGCCAAGGGTACGGGAACTACGAGCAGTACTTC
TRBJ2-5	few	TRBV11-3	-	CASSLDTAETQYF	TGTGCCAGCAGCTTAGATACAGCAGAGACCCAGTACTTC
TRBJ1-1	many	TRBV7-8	TRBD1	CASSEARNRGTRAFF	TGTGCCAGCAGCGAAGCTAGGAACAGGGGGACGAGAGCTTTCTTT
TRBJ2-7	many	TRBV2	-	CAAHKADSIFYEQYF	TGTGCCGCACATAAGGCGGACTCTATTTTCTACGAGCAGTACTTC
TRBJ1-4	few	TRBV5-6	TRBD1	CASSGDRRTNEKLFF	TGTGCCAGCAGCGGGGACAGGCGAACTAATGAAAAACTGTTTTTT
TRBJ2-6	-	TRBV6-2/TRBV6-3	-	CASSSYHGTQGSTGANVLTF	TGTGCCAGCAGTTCCTATCACGGGACTCAGGGGTCTACTGGGGCCAACGTCCTGACTTTC
TRBJ2-7	-	TRBV5-6	-	CASTRTASSYEQYF	TGTGCCAGCACCAGGACCGCGAGCTCCTACGAGCAGTACTTC
TRBJ2-7	many	TRBV6-5	TRBD1	CASSYEAGGAGEQYF	TGTGCCAGCAGTTACGAGGCAGGGGGCGCGGGGGAGCAGTACTTC
TRBJ2-3	-	TRBV7-8	TRBD2	CASSLVSGSGLAATDTKYF	TGTGCCAGCAGCTTAGTTAGTGGGTCCGGACTAGCGGCAACAGATACGAAGTATTTT
TRBJ2-3	-	TRBV18	TRBD2	CASSPRTSGGATDTQYF	TGTGCCAGCTCACCTAGGACTAGCGGGGGGGCAACAGATACGCAGTATTTT
TRBJ1-2	-	TRBV12-3/TRBV12-4	-	CASSLGTVEGYTF	TGTGCCAGCAGTTTAGGGACAGTAGAAGGCTACACCTTC
TRBJ1-1	few	TRBV7-4	-	CASIAEVTEAFF	TGTGCCAGCATCGCTGAGGTCACTGAAGCTTTCTTT
TRBJ2-1	-	TRBV5-1	TRBD2	CASSQSGLAGEQYNEQFF	TGCGCCAGCAGCCAATCGGGACTAGCGGGCGAGCAGTACAATGAGCAGTTCTTC
TRBJ2-7	few	TRBV7-8	TRBD2	CASSLTSGISYEQYF	TGTGCCAGCAGCTTGACTAGCGGGATTTCCTACGAGCAGTACTTC